These T cell receptor beta chains were read from a single sample in a study of blood T cell repertoires in COVID-19. TCRdb's copy holds only in-frame clones and misses some; the assay was immunoSEQ multiplex PCR. The data hold hundreds of thousands of clones, with about 87% observed a single time. Sequenced sample: peripheral blood. The receptors stem from a human donor in a cohort sampled during active COVID-19. CDR3s include the opening cysteine and the closing phenylalanine or tryptophan. A D gene is named only where the DNA matches it firmly. The size entry is marked missing in some rows and otherwise reads once, few, many or a size class.

d_call: TRBD1; cdr3_length: 16; j_call: TRBJ2-7; clone_size: .; v_call: TRBV7-3; cdr3_nt: TGTGCCAGCAGCTCGAAGGTGGGACAGTCTTGGAGCGAGCAGTACTTC; cdr3_aa: CASSSKVGQSWSEQYF
d_call: TRBD1; cdr3_length: 16; j_call: TRBJ1-1; clone_size: .; v_call: TRBV5-4; cdr3_nt: TGTGCCAGCAGCCCGCGGGGTAGGGGGCGGGGCACTGAAGCTTTCTTT; cdr3_aa: CASSPRGRGRGTEAFF
d_call: .; cdr3_length: 15; j_call: TRBJ1-2; clone_size: .; v_call: TRBV27; cdr3_nt: TGTGCCAGCAGTTTAAACAGGGCCGGAGTCGGAGGCTACACCTTC; cdr3_aa: CASSLNRAGVGGYTF
d_call: .; cdr3_length: 16; j_call: TRBJ1-1; clone_size: .; v_call: TRBV6-1; cdr3_nt: TGTGCCAGCAGTGACGGCTCGGGTTTCTCCCACACTGAAGCTTTCTTT; cdr3_aa: CASSDGSGFSHTEAFF
d_call: TRBD1; cdr3_length: 15; j_call: TRBJ1-2; clone_size: .; v_call: TRBV2; cdr3_nt: TGTGCAAGCCCGTTTCGTGGGGACAGACTGAGAGGCTACACCTTC; cdr3_aa: CASPFRGDRLRGYTF
d_call: TRBD1; cdr3_length: 15; j_call: TRBJ1-1; clone_size: .; v_call: TRBV19; cdr3_nt: TGTGCCAGTAGTAAACAGGGGGCGCGGGTGGCTGAAGCTTTCTTT; cdr3_aa: CASSKQGARVAEAFF
d_call: TRBD1; cdr3_length: 15; j_call: TRBJ1-2; clone_size: .; v_call: TRBV18; cdr3_nt: TGTGCCAGCTCACAGGGGGCGGCAGGCACGTATGGCTACACCTTC; cdr3_aa: CASSQGAAGTYGYTF
d_call: .; cdr3_length: 15; j_call: TRBJ1-5; clone_size: few; v_call: TRBV6-4; cdr3_nt: TGTGCCAGCAGTGACTCGGGCGGGGAAAATCAGCCCCAGCATTTT; cdr3_aa: CASSDSGGENQPQHF
d_call: .; cdr3_length: 11; j_call: TRBJ2-7; clone_size: .; v_call: TRBV2; cdr3_nt: TGTGCCAGCATCGGGGGCTACGAGCAGTACTTC; cdr3_aa: CASIGGYEQYF
d_call: TRBD2; cdr3_length: 15; j_call: TRBJ2-1; clone_size: .; v_call: TRBV10-1; cdr3_nt: TGCGCCAGCAGTGCTAGCGGGCCCCCCTACAATGAGCAGTTCTTC; cdr3_aa: CASSASGPPYNEQFF
d_call: TRBD1; cdr3_length: 15; j_call: TRBJ2-1; clone_size: .; v_call: TRBV5-1; cdr3_nt: TGCGCCAGCAGCTTTACCGGGACAGTCTACAATGAGCAGTTCTTC; cdr3_aa: CASSFTGTVYNEQFF
d_call: .; cdr3_length: 14; j_call: TRBJ1-2; clone_size: .; v_call: TRBV27; cdr3_nt: TGTGCCAGCAGTTTATTTGGGCCAGCCGGTGGCTACACCTTC; cdr3_aa: CASSLFGPAGGYTF
d_call: TRBD1; cdr3_length: 16; j_call: TRBJ2-1; clone_size: .; v_call: TRBV25-1; cdr3_nt: TGTGCCAGCAGTGGAGAAACCGGGACAGGGGACAATGAGCAGTTCTTC; cdr3_aa: CASSGETGTGDNEQFF
d_call: TRBD2; cdr3_length: 15; j_call: TRBJ2-1; clone_size: .; v_call: TRBV2; cdr3_nt: TGTGCCAGCAGTCCTCGGACTAGCGGGGTAAATGAGCAGTTCTTC; cdr3_aa: CASSPRTSGVNEQFF
d_call: TRBD1; cdr3_length: 16; j_call: TRBJ1-3; clone_size: .; v_call: TRBV4-3; cdr3_nt: TGCGCCAGCAGCCAAGGACAGGGGACGGGTGGAAACACCATATATTTT; cdr3_aa: CASSQGQGTGGNTIYF
d_call: .; cdr3_length: 13; j_call: TRBJ1-1; clone_size: .; v_call: TRBV6-5; cdr3_nt: TGTGCCAGCAGAAAAGGGGGAAACACTGAAGCTTTCTTT; cdr3_aa: CASRKGGNTEAFF
d_call: TRBD1; cdr3_length: 15; j_call: TRBJ1-6; clone_size: .; v_call: TRBV6-5; cdr3_nt: TGTGCCAGCAGGGACAGGGACTCCTATAATTCACCCCTCCACTTT; cdr3_aa: CASRDRDSYNSPLHF
d_call: TRBD1; cdr3_length: 18; j_call: TRBJ2-2; clone_size: .; v_call: TRBV7-2; cdr3_nt: TGTGCCAGCAGCTTAAGGGGACAGGGGGCCTCGAACACCGGGGAGCTGTTTTTT; cdr3_aa: CASSLRGQGASNTGELFF
d_call: .; cdr3_length: 15; j_call: TRBJ1-2; clone_size: .; v_call: TRBV6-2/TRBV6-3; cdr3_nt: TGTGCCAGCAGTACCGATATCAGTTTCTCACATGGCTACACCTTC; cdr3_aa: CASSTDISFSHGYTF
d_call: TRBD1; cdr3_length: 14; j_call: TRBJ2-7; clone_size: .; v_call: TRBV3-1/TRBV3-2; cdr3_nt: TGTGCCAGCAGCCAGGGACAGCCCCCCTACGAGCAGTACTTC; cdr3_aa: CASSQGQPPYEQYF
d_call: TRBD1; cdr3_length: 14; j_call: TRBJ2-7; clone_size: .; v_call: TRBV2; cdr3_nt: TGTGCCAGCAACAAGGGACAGCAACCCTACGAGCAGTACTTC; cdr3_aa: CASNKGQQPYEQYF
d_call: .; cdr3_length: 16; j_call: TRBJ1-2; clone_size: .; v_call: TRBV7-2; cdr3_nt: TGTGCCAGCAGGGAAGTGGGGCGGGGAGCTAACTATGGCTACACCTTC; cdr3_aa: CASREVGRGANYGYTF
d_call: TRBD1; cdr3_length: 17; j_call: TRBJ1-2; clone_size: .; v_call: TRBV20-1; cdr3_nt: TGCAGTGCTAGTTCTACCGGGACAGTACCCCTTGGATATGGCTACACCTTC; cdr3_aa: CSASSTGTVPLGYGYTF